This T cell receptor (beta chain) comes out of a study of blood T cell repertoires in COVID-19. Per the authors' pipeline: For nucleated cells, counts were estimated from reference gene primer amplification. Sequencing was performed with immunoSEQ multiplex PCR; in TCRdb, only in-frame clones are kept and a portion is missing. V, J and clone size reflect that table, while D and trimming were determined from the DNA. Altogether around 130,000 clones are present, approximately 80% being singletons, with the ten largest covering around a fifth. Losses at the gene ends were 3 bases for V and 0 bases for J; bases not matched to a gene: 11. Germline lookup yields CDR1 LGHNA and CDR2 YSLEER. CDR3 size: 19 residues.

Specimen: peripheral blood. The gene calls are TRBV4-3 and TRBJ2-2, with TRBD1 identical over 9 bases. This TCR was sampled from a man older than 75 with acute or convalescent COVID-19. Written as DNA, the CDR3 is TGCGCCAGCAGCCAGTTTTTTTTCACAGGGGGCCCGAACACCGGGGAGCTGTTTTTT. The encoded protein is CASSQFFFTGGPNTGELFF.